The 22 T cell receptor beta chains below come from one sample, sequenced in a study of Ad26.COV2.S vaccination and SARS-CoV-2 variants. Produced via immunoSEQ multiplex PCR; TCRdb's table is partial and in-frame only. The data show some 450,000 clones, roughly 91% seen once. The treatment here: some 20 received Ad26.COV2.S at low or high dose, single or two shots; several received placebo; per-sample allocation not given. At day 63 after the first vaccine or placebo injection, samples were drawn. Sequenced material: peripheral blood, taken in a trial of Ad26.COV2.S vaccine versus placebo. Receptors were obtained from a person between 18 and 59 years old who received the Ad26.COV2.S COVID-19 vaccine or a placebo.

The chain uses TRBV18 and TRBJ1-2; the D gene is possibly TRBD1 (6 bases). The V and J ends lost 5 bases and 7 bases respectively, with 14 bases between them. In germline, CDR1 is KGHSH, CDR2 LQKENI. The CDR3 has 13 amino acids. The CDR3 DNA is TGTGCCAGCTCATCGAACAGGGATCGTGGCTACACCTTC. It specifies CASSSNRDRGYTF.

This clone has a single count. The chain links TRBV19 to TRBJ1-5, with TRBD1 matching 9 bases. Germline trimming cut 4 bases from V and 6 bases from J; bases unmatched to any gene: 10. Per germline, CDR1 LNHDA and CDR2 SQIVND (reference sequence). This CDR3 is built from 16 residues. CDR3 region: CASSTSWTGESQPQHF. The DNA of the CDR3 is TGTGCCAGTAGTACCTCATGGACAGGGGAAAGTCAGCCCCAGCATTTT.

This clone has a count of ten or more. Other DNA sequences in the sample encode the same CDR3. This rearrangement joins TRBV7-8 to TRBJ2-7; a possible D gene is TRBD1 (6 bases). Trimming shortened V by 4 bases and J by 4 bases, and 11 bases separated the two germline ends. The CDR3 contains 13 residues. Germline V gene data show CDR1 as SGHVS and CDR2 as FQNEAQ. The CDR3 nucleotides read TGTGCCAGCAGCTCACAGGGAGCTTACGAGCAGTACTTC. It specifies CASSSQGAYEQYF.

As to this clone: Distinct nucleotide sequences in the sample also encode this CDR3. This chain connects TRBV2 to TRBJ2-7; D call uncertain. The CDR3 spans 10 residues. CDR1 is SNHLY, CDR2 FYNNEI, per germline. The ends were cut back, 3 bases at V and 3 bases at J, with 0 bases in the middle. The CDR3 spells CASSDYEQYF. CDR3 in DNA: TGTGCCAGCAGTGACTACGAGCAGTACTTC.

The V gene is TRBV28, the J gene TRBJ2-7; D not resolved. The CDR3 consists of 14 residues. CDR1 is MDHEN and CDR2 is SYDVKM in the germline V gene. Trimming took off 8 bases at V and 3 bases at J, with 17 bases between the two ends. The CDR3 loop is CASSKRVFHYEQYF. The CDR3 DNA reads TGTGCCAGCTCTAAACGGGTTTTCCACTACGAGCAGTACTTC.

The rearrangement links TRBV27 to TRBJ2-1, with TRBD1 matching over 9 bases. Germline V CDR1 and CDR2: MNHEY, SMNVEV (reference sequence). V lost 5 bases, J lost 12 bases, and 5 bases stayed unmatched. The CDR3 is 12 residues long. CDR3 DNA sequence: TGTGCCAGCAGTGGACAGGGGTTCGGGCAGTTCTTC. Translating it yields CASSGQGFGQFF.

The table lists this clone with a few counts. This sequence joins TRBV5-8 and TRBJ2-2, with D hard to call. Between the trimmed V and J ends, which lost 2 bases and 4 bases, there was a span of 12 bases. The germline V gene encodes CDR1 SGHTS and CDR2 YDEGEE. The CDR3 is 15 amino acids. CDR3 sequence: CASSLGTVFTGELFF. CDR3 bases: TGTGCCAGCAGCTTAGGTACAGTTTTCACCGGGGAGCTGTTTTTT.

The sample holds a few counts of this clone. Other DNA sequences in this specimen translate into the identical CDR3. CDR3 nucleotide sequence: TGTGCCAGCAGTTACGGCCTCTCCTACGAGCAGTACTTC. This sequence encodes CASSYGLSYEQYF. The V gene is TRBV6-2 or TRBV6-3, the J gene TRBJ2-7; D call uncertain. Germline V gene data show CDR1 as MNHEY and CDR2 as SVGEGT. Trimming stripped 2 bases from V and 0 bases from J, with 5 bases between. This CDR3 is 13 amino acids long.

The V and J genes are TRBV20-1 and TRBJ2-7; no firm D call. CDR1 DFQATT and CDR2 SNEGSKA come from the germline V gene (reference sequence). There are 11 residues in the CDR3. Trimming took 4 bases from V and 3 from J, leaving 7 bases between them. The CDR3 DNA sequence: TGCAGTGCTACGGACCGCTACGAGCAGTACTTC. Its protein is CSATDRYEQYF.

The rearrangement joins TRBV7-2 to TRBJ2-5; 7 bases line up with TRBD2. The CDR3 extends over 15 amino acids. The V gene's germline CDR1 is SGHTA and CDR2 FQGNSA. The V segment lost 2 bases and the J segment 1 base; nucleotides outside the gene matches: 4. The DNA for the CDR3 is TGTGCCAGCAGCTTAAGGGAGGGAATCCAAGAGACCCAGTACTTC. Its protein product is CASSLREGIQETQYF.

The chain employs TRBV29-1 and TRBJ2-7, with 10 nucleotides matching TRBD1. Germline trimming cut 7 bases from V and 5 bases from J; bases unmatched to any gene: 11. This CDR3 is 14 amino acids long. CDR1 is SQVTM and CDR2 is ANQGSEA in the germline V gene. The CDR3 protein is CSASGRGQGDEQYF. The CDR3 region has the DNA TGCAGCGCCTCGGGCAGAGGACAGGGGGACGAGCAGTACTTC.

V gene TRBV5-8 combines with J gene TRBJ2-3; 9 bases align to TRBD2. This CDR3 is 17 amino acids long. Germline loops: CDR1 SGHTS, CDR2 YDEGEE. The V segment lost 10 bases and the J segment 1 base; nucleotides outside the gene matches: 16. CDR3 in amino acids: CAGKAGGERQGTDTQYF. CDR3 in DNA: TGTGCCGGAAAAGCGGGAGGCGAGAGGCAAGGCACAGATACGCAGTATTTT.

The DNA for the CDR3 is TGTGCCAGCAGATCCGGGGGCGGCGGCCCGAGCTCCTACAATGAGCAGTTCTTC. It yields the protein CASRSGGGGPSSYNEQFF. V and J are TRBV7-9 and TRBJ2-1, with D perhaps assigned TRBD1 or TRBD2 (6 bases each). This CDR3 contains 18 residues. Trimming shortened V by 6 bases and J by 0 bases, and 21 bases separated the two germline ends. Germline V gene lookup returns CDR1 SEHNR and CDR2 FQNEAQ (reference sequence).

The J gene is TRBJ2-5, the V gene TRBV3-1 (or the pseudogene TRBV3-2), with 9 bases fitting TRBD2. The CDR3 is 16 amino acids. The V gene's germline CDR1 is LGHDT and CDR2 YNNKEL (reference sequence). V gave up 2 bases and J gave up 4 bases; unmatched junction bases: 8. The CDR3 spells CASSQKEREVLETQYF. CDR3 DNA sequence: TGTGCCAGCAGCCAAAAGGAGCGGGAGGTTCTAGAGACCCAGTACTTC.

Written as DNA, the CDR3 is TGTGCCAGCAGGGGCGAGACAGTTGAGCAGTACTTC. This encodes CASRGETVEQYF. The rearrangement joins TRBV2 to TRBJ2-7; D may be TRBD1 (5 bases). The germline gives CDR1 SNHLY, CDR2 FYNNEI. V was cut by 6 bases and J by 7 bases, with 13 bases left in between. This CDR3 is built from 12 residues. The complete variable domain, with remaining parts taken from reference TRBV2 and TRBJ2-7, reads EPEVTQTPSHQVTQMGQEVILRCVPISNHLYFYWYRQILGQKVEFLVSFYNNEISEKSEIFDDQFSVERPDGSNFTLKIRSTKLEDSAMYFCASRGETVEQYFGPGTRLTVT.

This rearrangement joins TRBV5-4 to TRBJ2-7, with 11 bases matching TRBD2. The CDR3 loop spans 16 amino acids. The J segment lost 1 base and the V segment lost 4 bases, leaving 7 bases of the junction unmatched. Germline V CDR1 and CDR2: SGHNT, YYREEE (reference sequence). The CDR3 protein is CASSIQTSGISYEQYF. CDR3 DNA sequence: TGTGCCAGCAGCATTCAGACTAGCGGGATTTCCTACGAGCAGTACTTC. Looking up the rest from reference TRBV5-4 and TRBJ2-7 gives the full variable domain: ETGVTQSPTHLIKTRGQQVTLRCSSQSGHNTVSWYQQALGQGPQFIFQYYREEENGRGNFPPRFSGLQFPNYSSELNVNALELDDSALYLCASSIQTSGISYEQYFGPGTRLTVT.

This clone was picked up one time. The chain is built from TRBV9 and TRBJ2-6; D uncertain. V shed 1 base and J shed 2 bases, with 7 bases lying between them. Germline CDR1 reads SGDLS; CDR2 reads YYNGEE. The CDR3 runs 15 residues. The CDR3 spells CASSVTVTGANVLTF. The CDR3 region has the DNA TGTGCCAGCAGCGTAACGGTCACTGGGGCCAACGTCCTGACTTTC.

This CDR3 reads CASSFDPTDTQYF. The CDR3 coding sequence is TGTGCCAGCAGCTTTGACCCCACAGATACGCAGTATTTT. The chain is built from TRBV7-3 and TRBJ2-3; D is unclear. V lost 3 bases, J lost 2 bases, and 6 bases lay in between. The CDR3 has 13 amino acids. Per germline, CDR1 SGHTA and CDR2 FQGTGA. The full variable domain, with the rest looked up from reference TRBV7-3 and TRBJ2-3, is GAGVSQTPSNKVTEKGKYVELRCDPISGHTALYWYRQSLGQGPEFLIYFQGTGAADDSGLPNDRFFAVRPEGSVSTLKIQRTERGDSAVYLCASSFDPTDTQYFGPGTRLTVL.

The chain is built from TRBV19 and TRBJ1-4; 7 bases fit TRBD1. The CDR3 loop spans 14 amino acids. Trimming at V came to 2 bases and at J to 5 bases, leaving 2 bases not matched to a gene. CDR1 is LNHDA and CDR2 is SQIVND in the germline V gene (reference sequence). The CDR3 sequence: CASSIQGDNEKLFF. DNA for the CDR3: TGTGCCAGTAGTATACAGGGGGACAATGAAAAACTGTTTTTT.

The gene calls are TRBV7-3 and TRBJ2-3; D is unresolved. Germline V gives CDR1 SGHTA, CDR2 FQGTGA. There are 14 residues in the CDR3. Trimming removed 1 base at V and 4 bases at J, with 9 bases between. The CDR3 bases are TGTGCCAGCAGCTTAAACTACGATGCAGATACGCAGTATTTT. Translation gives CASSLNYDADTQYF.

This chain joins TRBV19 and TRBJ1-6, with D possibly being TRBD1 (6 bases). Germline loops: CDR1 LNHDA, CDR2 SQIVND (reference sequence). The CDR3 runs 15 residues. V lost 6 bases, J lost 7 bases, and 16 bases lay in between. CDR3 sequence reads: CASSGQPDLNSPLHF. The CDR3 region has the DNA TGTGCCAGTAGCGGACAGCCCGATTTAAATTCACCCCTCCACTTT.

This clone was seen a single time. V gene TRBV30 combines with J gene TRBJ2-3; TRBD1 or TRBD2 may be the D gene (5 bases each). The CDR3 runs 14 residues. Trimming took off 0 bases at V and 4 bases at J, with 11 bases between the two ends. Germline CDR1 and CDR2: GTSNPN and SVGIG (reference sequence). The CDR3 sequence is CAWSVGGAADTQYF. The DNA of the CDR3 is TGTGCCTGGAGTGTTGGGGGAGCGGCAGATACGCAGTATTTT.